The T cell receptor (beta chain) described here comes from a study of neoadjuvant anti-PD-1 for oral cavity cancer. The germline CDR1 and CDR2 sequences are MGHRA and YSYEKL. The CDR3 runs 14 residues. Trimming took 1 base from V and 4 from J, leaving 7 bases between them. General study points: Higher pretreatment Treg/Th17 ratios tracked higher pretreatment blood clonality.

Notes on this clone: Its antigen remains unknown.

TCRdb's copy holds only in-frame clones and misses some; the assay was immunoSEQ multiplex PCR. The table has around 15,000 clones, around 69% seen once; the top ten hold over 2.5%. The clonotype comes from a person aged 35-79 years with oral cavity squamous cell carcinoma. Sequences were derived from PBMCs, sampled before nivolumab (anti-PD-1) treatment. The genes are TRBV4-1 and TRBJ1-4, with D unresolved. The CDR3 protein is CASSQVGYNEKLFF. In DNA, the CDR3 is TGCGCCAGCAGCCAAGTGGGGTATAATGAAAAACTGTTTTTT.